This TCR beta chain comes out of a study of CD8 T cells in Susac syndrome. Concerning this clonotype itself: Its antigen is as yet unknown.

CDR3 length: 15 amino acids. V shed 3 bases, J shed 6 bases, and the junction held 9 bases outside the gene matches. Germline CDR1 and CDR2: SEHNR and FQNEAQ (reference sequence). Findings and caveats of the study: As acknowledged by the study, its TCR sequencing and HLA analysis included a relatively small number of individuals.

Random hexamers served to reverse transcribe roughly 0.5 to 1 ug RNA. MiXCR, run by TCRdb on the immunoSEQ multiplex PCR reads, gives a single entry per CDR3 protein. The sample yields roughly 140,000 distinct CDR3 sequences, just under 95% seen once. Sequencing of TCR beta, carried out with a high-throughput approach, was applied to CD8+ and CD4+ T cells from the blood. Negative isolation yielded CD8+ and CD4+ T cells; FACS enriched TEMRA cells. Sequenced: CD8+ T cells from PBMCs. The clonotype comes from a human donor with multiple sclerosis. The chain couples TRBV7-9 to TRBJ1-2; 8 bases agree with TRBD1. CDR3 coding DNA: TGTGCCAGCAGCTTGCCTACGGACAGGGATGATGGCTACACCTTC. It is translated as CASSLPTDRDDGYTF.